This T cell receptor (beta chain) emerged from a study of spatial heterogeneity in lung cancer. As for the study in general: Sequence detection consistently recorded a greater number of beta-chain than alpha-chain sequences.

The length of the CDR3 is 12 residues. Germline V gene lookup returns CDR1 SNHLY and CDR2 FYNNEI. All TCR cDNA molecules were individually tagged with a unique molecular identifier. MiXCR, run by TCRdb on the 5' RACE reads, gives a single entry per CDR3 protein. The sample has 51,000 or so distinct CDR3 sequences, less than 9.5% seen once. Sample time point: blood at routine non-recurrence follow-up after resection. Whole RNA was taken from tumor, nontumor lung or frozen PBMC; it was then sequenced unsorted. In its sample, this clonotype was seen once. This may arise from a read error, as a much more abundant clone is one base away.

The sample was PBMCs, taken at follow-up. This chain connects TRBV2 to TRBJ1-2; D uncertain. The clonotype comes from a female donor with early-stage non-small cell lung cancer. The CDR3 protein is CASRSQLYDYTF. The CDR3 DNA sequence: TGTGCCAGCAGGTCTCAGCTCTATGACTACACCTTC.